This entry lists 2 T cell receptor beta chains sequenced from one sample in a study of OX40 agonist ivuxolimab in advanced cancers. Libraries were constructed by the immunoSEQ multiplex PCR assay. TCRdb obtained this table from immuneACCESS and retained in-frame rearrangements with V and J assigned. These tables miss some clones; where compared with another copy, unresolved V genes account for less than half of the shortfall, and the remainder is unexplained. In this sample the table shows about 49,000 clones, roughly nine tenths of which occur a single time. The biggest ten clones account for 40% to 65% of the sample. The source was CD4+ or CD8+ T cells sorted from blood, collected in a trial of the OX40 agonist ivuxolimab. These receptors all come from an adult with an advanced solid tumor such as melanoma, head and neck, liver or kidney cancer.

The genes are TRBV2 and TRBJ1-2; TRBD1 is a possible D gene (6 bases). V was trimmed by 5 bases and J by 8 bases, leaving 27 bases between them. Germline CDR1 SNHLY, CDR2 FYNNEI. The CDR3 extends over 17 amino acids. CDR3 residues: CASSNPWEGRGRGGYTF. The DNA of the CDR3 is TGTGCCAGCAGTAACCCATGGGAAGGAAGGGGGAGAGGGGGCTACACCTTC.

Here the CDR3 DNA reads TGTGCCAGCAGTGAAGCTCTCGGAGGTACTAATGAAAAACTGTTTTTT. This sequence encodes CASSEALGGTNEKLFF. The chain couples TRBV6-1 to TRBJ1-4, with D hard to call. CDR1 is MNHNS, CDR2 SASEGT, per germline. The CDR3 consists of 16 residues. Between the trimmed V and J ends, which lost 0 bases and 2 bases, there was a span of 10 bases.